This TCR beta chain was recovered during a study of response to subunit inactivated influenza vaccine. From germline, CDR1 is MNHNS and CDR2 SASEGT. The length of the CDR3 is 14 residues. J was trimmed by 7 bases and V by 6 bases; bases with no gene match: 7. In its sample, this clonotype was seen a few times. TCRdb processed the RT-PCR reads anew with MiXCR; each CDR3 protein has one entry. Of some 540,000 distinct CDR3 sequences in the sample, around 25% are singletons; the top ten hold 2.5% to 3.5%. These same data were also listed under a study on T cells expressing NK-cell markers. From that report: The cDNA for TCR beta came from 5'RACE template switching with UMIs. One of eight sequenced donors was HCMV-seronegative; the other seven were seropositive. The leading position in the CD3+CD56-NKG2C+ fraction of a handful of donors also went to these clonotypes.

The source is a man over 45 who received an inactivated influenza vaccine. This specimen was CD4+ T cells sorted from PBMCs, taken 11 to 12 days after vaccination. V usage is TRBV6-1 and J usage is TRBJ2-1; 9 positions agree with TRBD2. CDR3 nucleotide sequence: TGTGCCAGCAGGGGGACTAGCAGGGCTAATGAGCAGTTCTTC. Protein sequence: CASRGTSRANEQFF.